What follows are 7 T cell receptor beta chains derived from one specimen sequenced in a study of blood T cells in healthy people across ages (dated by TCRdb to the mid-2010s). Library preparation used 5' RACE. Sequencing instrument: Illumina HiSeq 2500. A second roughly 6 to 12 cycle PCR used a sample-barcoded 5' primer and a J-beta primer mix. In TCRdb, the public reads were trimmed at Q25 with fastp and aligned with MiXCR, with productive beta chains retained. Identical CDR3 protein sequences are pooled into one entry, listed with their most common genes and DNA. The sample table lists around 1,500,000 distinct CDR3 sequences, about 43% of them with a count of one. The ten largest clonotypes hold roughly 7.9% of the sample. Sample: blood. The receptors were sampled from a woman aged 18-30 years in good health.

The rearrangement uses TRBV2 and TRBJ1-5; D unresolved. The CDR3 sequence is 15 residues long. CDR1 is SNHLY, CDR2 FYNNEI, per germline. Trimming pared 0 bases from V and 0 bases from J, leaving 6 bases between. The CDR3 spells CASSEAQFSNQPQHF. As DNA, the CDR3 is TGTGCCAGCAGTGAAGCACAGTTTAGCAATCAGCCCCAGCATTTT.

This chain links TRBV7-8 with TRBJ1-5; D is perhaps TRBD1 (5 bases). The germline CDR1 and CDR2 sequences are SGHVS and FQNEAQ. Between the trimmed V and J ends, which lost 5 bases and 3 bases, there was a span of 14 bases. The CDR3 has 15 amino acids. Here the CDR3 reads CASSTMRGFNQPQHF. The CDR3 DNA sequence: TGTGCCAGCAGCACGATGAGGGGCTTCAATCAGCCCCAGCATTTT. The full variable domain, rest sourced from reference TRBV7-8 and TRBJ1-5, is GAGVSQSPRYKVAKRGQDVALRCDPISGHVSLFWYQQALGQGPEFLTYFQNEAQLDKSGLPSDRFFAERPEGSVSTLKIQRTQQEDSAVYLCASSTMRGFNQPQHFGDGTRLSIL.

This clonotype came up a few times. V usage is TRBV10-3 and J usage is TRBJ1-2, with D perhaps matching TRBD1 (5 bases). CDR1 ENHRY and CDR2 SYGVKD come from the germline V gene. Trimming took 4 bases from V and 5 from J, leaving 17 bases between them. The CDR3 has 15 amino acids. The DNA for the CDR3 is TGTGCCATCAGTGCAGTAGAGCAGGGACCTTATGGCTACACCTTC. It codes for CAISAVEQGPYGYTF.

This clonotype was seen a few times. J is TRBJ2-7 and V is TRBV6-5, with D hard to call. CDR3 length equals 14 residues. V was pared by 2 bases and J by 5 bases, with 13 bases between. The germline gives CDR1 MNHEY, CDR2 SVGAGI. The CDR3 protein is CASSYGPPTHEQYF. In nucleotides, the CDR3 is TGTGCCAGCAGTTACGGACCGCCAACCCACGAGCAGTACTTC.

This clonotype was counted only a few times. The chain carries TRBV10-3 and TRBJ2-7, with D possibly matching TRBD2 (6 bases). The CDR3 loop spans 12 amino acids. CDR1 ENHRY and CDR2 SYGVKD come from the germline V gene. V was pared by 10 bases and J by 0 bases, with 10 bases between. CDR3 sequence (DNA): TGTGCCACCGGGGACTCCTCCTACGAGCAGTACTTC. Its protein product is CATGDSSYEQYF.

The chain links TRBV20-1 to TRBJ2-3; TRBD2 aligns across 11 bases. J gave up 2 bases and V 3 bases, and 4 bases lay outside the gene matches. This CDR3 spans 15 amino acids. Germline V CDR1 and CDR2: DFQATT, SNEGSKA (reference sequence). The CDR3 coding sequence is TGCAGTGCTAGTGGGACTAGCGGAACCACAGATACGCAGTATTTT. This gives the protein CSASGTSGTTDTQYF.

The genes are TRBV2 and TRBJ2-3; D gene ambiguous. The CDR3 length is 14 residues. Per germline, CDR1 SNHLY and CDR2 FYNNEI. Trimming left V 1 base short and J 7 bases short, with 12 bases between. The DNA of the CDR3 is TGTGCCAGCAGTGAAGGGTCTATTAGAAATACGCAGTATTTT. Translated, it gives CASSEGSIRNTQYF.